These T cell receptor beta chains were read from a single sample in a study of cytomegalovirus exposure and HLA in healthy donors. Produced via immunoSEQ multiplex PCR; TCRdb's table is partial and in-frame only. Here the sample spans 140,000 to 150,000 clones, roughly two thirds being singletons. Sequenced sample: PBMCs. These TCRs come from a male donor in good health and CMV-seronegative. The CDR3 runs from the conserved cysteine through the conserved F or W. The D gene is left open where the match is weak. Expanded clones get a size class; other rows say once, few or many, or leave the size out.

few	TRBV4-1	TRBJ1-6	NA	CASSQGGDARDNSPLHF	TGCGCCAGCAGCCAGGGGGGGGACGCGAGGGATAATTCACCCCTCCACTTT
once	TRBV19	TRBJ1-1	NA	CASRPGGYEGTEAFF	TGTGCCAGTAGACCCGGAGGGTACGAGGGTACTGAAGCTTTCTTT
few	TRBV2	TRBJ2-2	NA	CASSLTIPGELFF	TGTGCCAGCAGTTTGACTATCCCCGGGGAGCTGTTTTTT
NA	TRBV14	TRBJ2-5	NA	CASSQDEAETQYF	TGTGCCAGCAGCCAAGATGAGGCAGAGACCCAGTACTTC
NA	TRBV27	TRBJ2-7	NA	CASSFLDTRYEQYF	TGTGCCAGCAGTTTTTTGGACACCCGCTACGAGCAGTACTTC
NA	TRBV2	TRBJ1-5	NA	CASSGTRASNQPQHF	TGTGCCAGCAGTGGGACAAGAGCCTCCAATCAGCCCCAGCATTTT
NA	TRBV9	TRBJ2-3	TRBD2	CASSAAGVNTDTQYF	TGTGCCAGCAGTGCTGCGGGGGTTAACACAGATACGCAGTATTTT
NA	TRBV5-8	TRBJ2-5	TRBD2	CASSPGLAAVQETQYF	TGTGCCAGCAGCCCCGGACTAGCGGCGGTACAAGAGACCCAGTACTTC
NA	TRBV6-5	TRBJ1-1	NA	CASTRTGRNTEAFF	TGTGCCAGCACACGGACGGGAAGGAACACTGAAGCTTTCTTT
few	TRBV30	TRBJ2-7	NA	CAWSVSGFPYEQYF	TGTGCCTGGAGTGTCTCAGGGTTTCCCTACGAGCAGTACTTC
NA	TRBV4-3	TRBJ2-2	NA	CASSQDLGGSGELFF	TGCGCCAGCAGCCAAGATCTGGGGGGAAGCGGGGAGCTGTTTTTT
once	TRBV27	TRBJ2-2	NA	CASSQTGELFF	TGTGCCAGCTCCCAAACCGGGGAGCTGTTTTTT
few	TRBV6-1	TRBJ2-4	NA	CASSEREAAEDIQYF	TGTGCCAGCAGTGAAAGAGAGGCCGCGGAGGACATTCAGTACTTC
once	TRBV4-3	TRBJ2-1	TRBD2	CASSPSGESTEQFF	TGCGCCAGCAGCCCAAGCGGGGAAAGCACTGAGCAGTTCTTC
NA	TRBV7-2	TRBJ2-5	TRBD2	CASSPTLAGGETQYF	TGTGCCAGCAGCCCAACCCTAGCGGGGGGAGAGACCCAGTACTTC
NA	TRBV19	TRBJ1-5	NA	CASSIVGRGGNQPQHF	TGTGCCAGTAGTATAGTTGGCAGGGGTGGCAATCAGCCCCAGCATTTT
once	TRBV7-6	TRBJ2-7	NA	CASSLRGGMTYEQYF	TGTGCCAGCAGCTTAAGGGGCGGGATGACCTACGAGCAGTACTTC
NA	TRBV4-3	TRBJ1-6	NA	CASSQDLTGVRSPLHF	TGCGCCAGCAGCCAAGATTTGACAGGAGTCCGATCACCCCTCCACTTT
few	TRBV7-2	TRBJ1-3	NA	CASSTPGYWDTIYF	TGTGCCAGCAGCACGCCGGGATACTGGGACACCATATATTTT